This T cell receptor (beta chain) was captured in a study of T-cell memory formation after mild COVID-19. This clonotype was recorded a few times. TCRdb processed the 5' RACE reads anew with MiXCR; each CDR3 protein has one entry. The sample consists of approximately 570,000 distinct CDR3 sequences, roughly 18% of them appearing once. The CDR3 consists of 17 residues. The germline V gene encodes CDR1 MNHEY and CDR2 SVGAGI. Trimming took 4 bases from V and 4 from J; bases not matched to a gene: 14. The sample consisted of PBMCs or a T cell subset sorted from them (not recorded which). This receptor was obtained from an adult woman who had mild COVID-19 (a few samples of this study predate the infection). Cell type and time point are not known. The rearrangement joins TRBV6-5 to TRBJ2-5, with 8 positions matching TRBD2. The CDR3: CASSSQYGGGSRETQYF. The CDR3 region has the DNA TGTGCCAGCAGTTCCCAATATGGCGGGGGGAGTCGAGAGACCCAGTACTTC.